The clone carrying this T cell receptor (beta chain) was seen a handful of times. The data derive from a study of cytomegalovirus exposure and HLA in healthy donors. Background on the study: Most donors, about 82% of 398 genotyped, fell in the Caucasian-associated ancestry cluster.

The PCR made use of 60 Vbeta and 13 Jbeta primers. The assay was immunoSEQ multiplex PCR, and TCRdb's table has in-frame clones only and misses some. The data hold under 150,000 clones, with over 65% observed a single time. Samples came from healthy bone marrow donors. Germline V gene lookup returns CDR1 DFQATT and CDR2 SNEGSKA (reference sequence). The ends lost 6 bases at V and 11 bases at J; junction bases unmatched: 8. This CDR3 contains 11 residues. The genes are TRBV20-1 and TRBJ1-1, with 8 nucleotides matching TRBD1. The sequence derives from a man aged 18 to 35 in good health and CMV-seronegative. Sequenced input: PBMCs. The CDR3 protein is CSAHRGGEAFF. The CDR3 region has the DNA TGCAGTGCCCACAGGGGGGGCGAGGCTTTCTTT.